This T cell receptor (beta chain) was captured by sequencing in a study of cytomegalovirus exposure and HLA in healthy donors. With V trimmed by 5 bases and J by 7 bases, 13 bases remained unmatched. The germline V gene has CDR1 SEHNR and CDR2 FQNEAQ (reference sequence). The CDR3 consists of 16 residues. Whole-study findings and limits: For most TCR sequences rarity was the rule, although some public TCRs occurred in many donors.

A word on this clone: The antigen remains undetermined.

A multiplex PCR was run with 60 Vbeta primers and 13 Jbeta primers. Profiling relied on immunoSEQ multiplex PCR, and the TCRdb table lists in-frame clones only, not all of them. The repertoire holds about 140,000 clones, with approximately 80% as singletons. The V gene is TRBV7-9, the J gene TRBJ1-2, with TRBD1 matching over 10 bases. The clonotype originates from a man under 40 in good health and CMV-seronegative. The sequencing sample was made of PBMCs. The CDR3 sequence: CASSSHSGQGSGGYTF. CDR3 nucleotides: TGTGCCAGCAGCAGCCATTCGGGACAGGGGAGTGGTGGCTACACCTTC.